These 29 T cell receptor beta chains came from one sample sequenced in a study of blood T cell repertoires in COVID-19. Data came from immunoSEQ multiplex PCR; TCRdb stores just in-frame clones and leaves some out. The sample consists of around 310,000 clones, approximately 89% of them appearing once. The sequencing input was PBMCs or T cells enriched from blood (not recorded which). These receptors originate from a woman in her thirties who had recovered from COVID-19.

V gene TRBV4-1 combines with J gene TRBJ1-1; weak D call: TRBD1 (5 bases). Germline CDR1 reads MGHRA; CDR2 reads YSYEKL. V was cut by 3 bases and J by 1 base, with 15 bases left in between. This CDR3 is built from 16 residues. The CDR3 region is CASSQVRQRSNTEAFF. As DNA, the CDR3 is TGCGCCAGCAGCCAGGTAAGACAGCGCTCGAACACTGAAGCTTTCTTT.

The chain has TRBV7-2 and TRBJ1-4; D is uncertain. V lost 5 bases, J lost 7 bases, and 11 bases lay in between. Germline-derived CDR1 and CDR2 are SGHTA and FQGNSA. The CDR3 has 13 residues. This CDR3 reads CASSLLRGEKLFF. CDR3 DNA sequence: TGTGCCAGCAGCCTCCTTCGGGGTGAAAAACTGTTTTTT.

V usage is TRBV6-1 and J usage is TRBJ1-3; a possible D gene is TRBD1 (6 bases). In germline, CDR1 is MNHNS, CDR2 SASEGT. V lost 1 base to trimming and J lost 4 bases, with 11 bases between them. This CDR3 comprises 15 residues. The CDR3: CASSEERGRGNTIYF. The CDR3, as DNA: TGTGCCAGCAGTGAAGAGAGGGGGAGAGGAAACACCATATATTTT.

This chain joins TRBV3-1 (or the pseudogene TRBV3-2) and TRBJ1-6, with D unresolved. Deletions cut 4 bases from V and 9 bases from J, with 13 bases between. Per germline, CDR1 LGHDT and CDR2 YNNKEL (reference sequence). CDR3 length equals 14 residues. The CDR3 sequence is CASSPGSIGSPLHF. The CDR3 DNA sequence: TGTGCCAGCAGCCCCGGGAGTATTGGTTCACCCCTCCACTTT.

The chain uses TRBV11-2 and TRBJ2-4, with a tentative D call TRBD2 (6 bases). V lost 1 base, J lost 9 bases, and 13 bases lay in between. In germline, CDR1 is SGHAT, CDR2 FQNNGV. The CDR3 is 14 amino acids. CDR3 nucleotides: TGTGCCAGCAGCTTAGGAGTCGGGAGCACCATTCAGTACTTC. Translating it yields CASSLGVGSTIQYF.

The chain carries TRBV6-5 and TRBJ2-3; 7 nucleotides match TRBD1. The CDR3 has 14 amino acids. Germline trimming cut 5 bases from V and 2 bases from J; bases unmatched to any gene: 4. Germline loops: CDR1 MNHEY, CDR2 SVGAGI. The CDR3 DNA reads as TGTGCCAGCAGTCGCGGACAGGCCACAGATACGCAGTATTTT. Its translation is CASSRGQATDTQYF.

This chain joins TRBV3-1 (or the pseudogene TRBV3-2) and TRBJ2-2, with 11 bases fitting TRBD2. This CDR3 has 16 amino acids. With 6 bases clipped from V and 5 bases from J, the junction kept 8 bases outside the gene matches. Per the germline V gene, CDR1 is LGHDT and CDR2 is YNNKEL (reference sequence). The CDR3 reads CASRPTSGSYTGELFF. The CDR3 coding sequence is TGTGCCAGCAGACCTACTAGCGGGAGTTATACCGGGGAGCTGTTTTTT.

The V call is TRBV5-1, the J call TRBJ2-3; D remains ambiguous. CDR1 and CDR2 (germline): SGHRS, YFSETQ. The CDR3 covers 13 residues. Trimming pared 4 bases from V and 3 bases from J, leaving 9 bases between. CDR3 residues: CASSGVTTDTQYF. CDR3 coding DNA: TGCGCCAGCAGCGGAGTTACGACAGATACGCAGTATTTT.

J is TRBJ2-5 and V is TRBV9; perhaps TRBD1 as D (6 bases). Germline lookup yields CDR1 SGDLS and CDR2 YYNGEE. Trimming removed 4 bases at V and 2 bases at J, with 9 bases between. This CDR3 spans 13 amino acids. For the CDR3, the DNA is TGTGCCAGCAGCCCGCAGGGGCAAGAGACCCAGTACTTC. Translation: CASSPQGQETQYF. The whole variable domain, remainder taken from reference TRBV9 and TRBJ2-5, is DSGVTQTPKHLITATGQRVTLRCSPRSGDLSVYWYQQSLDQGLQFLIQYYNGEERAKGNILERFSAQQFPDLHSELNLSSLELGDSALYFCASSPQGQETQYFGPGTRLLVL.

The chain carries TRBV5-1 and TRBJ2-5; TRBD1 is a possible D gene (5 bases). V was trimmed by 0 bases and J by 2 bases, leaving 14 bases between them. CDR1 is SGHRS and CDR2 is YFSETQ in the germline V gene. The CDR3 has 16 residues. CDR3 in DNA: TGCGCCAGCAGCTTGGTATCAGGGAATTATCAAGAGACCCAGTACTTC. It translates to CASSLVSGNYQETQYF.

The chain employs TRBV29-1 and TRBJ2-1; a weak D match, TRBD2 (6 bases). This CDR3 spans 13 amino acids. The V gene's germline CDR1 is SQVTM and CDR2 ANQGSEA. The V end was cut by 7 bases, the J end by 3 bases, with 13 bases between. This CDR3 reads CSGGGPNYNEQFF. The CDR3 nucleotides read TGCAGCGGTGGAGGGCCAAACTACAATGAGCAGTTCTTC.

This clone has only a few counts. The chain joins TRBV7-2 to TRBJ1-2, with 10 bases that match TRBD1. V trimming: 2 bases; J trimming: 8 bases; junction bases outside the gene matches: 11. This CDR3 is built from 16 residues. Germline CDR1 SGHTA, CDR2 FQGNSA. The CDR3 DNA is TGTGCCAGCAGCTTACATGCGGGACAGGGGTCTTTGGGCTACACCTTC. Amino acids: CASSLHAGQGSLGYTF.

The V call is TRBV27, the J call TRBJ1-1, with D hard to call. Per germline, CDR1 MNHEY and CDR2 SMNVEV (reference sequence). The length of the CDR3 is 15 residues. Trimming took 0 bases from V and 1 from J, leaving 9 bases between them. The CDR3 reads CASSLSFGGNTEAFF. CDR3 DNA: TGTGCCAGCAGTTTATCGTTCGGTGGGAACACTGAAGCTTTCTTT.

The V call is TRBV18, the J call TRBJ2-1; maybe TRBD1 (6 bases). Germline values: CDR1 KGHSH, CDR2 LQKENI. The CDR3 consists of 15 residues. Trimming left V 4 bases short and J 3 bases short, with 13 bases between. The CDR3 DNA sequence: TGTGCCAGCTCACGCTCAGGGGACCTCTACAATGAGCAGTTCTTC. It specifies CASSRSGDLYNEQFF. The variable domain in full, completed from reference TRBV18 and TRBJ2-1, reads NAGVMQNPRHLVRRRGQEARLRCSPMKGHSHVYWYRQLPEEGLKFMVYLQKENIIDESGMPKERFSAEFPKEGPSILRIQQVVRGDSAAYFCASSRSGDLYNEQFFGPGTRLTVL.

The J gene is TRBJ2-7, the V gene TRBV21-1; the D call of TRBD1 is as the table states it, not checked on the DNA. TRBV21-1 is a known pseudogene. The CDR3 length is 15 residues. The CDR3 loop reads CASPKSQGTNYEQYF. The CDR3 DNA is TGTGCCAGTCCCAAGTCCCAGGGGACAAACTACGAGCAGTACTTC.

This chain joins TRBV11-2 and TRBJ2-1, with D tentatively TRBD2 (5 bases). CDR1 and CDR2 (germline): SGHAT, FQNNGV. The CDR3 spans 17 residues. The germline V and J ends were trimmed by 0 bases and 0 bases, with 12 bases remaining between them. The CDR3 loop reads CASSLDRPGSSYNEQFF. CDR3 nucleotide sequence: TGTGCCAGCAGCTTAGATCGGCCGGGAAGCTCCTACAATGAGCAGTTCTTC.

This chain links TRBV28 with TRBJ2-3, with 8 bases matching TRBD2. CDR3 length: 18 residues. Germline V gene sequence: CDR1 MDHEN, CDR2 SYDVKM. After removal of 4 bases from V and 4 bases from J, the junction contained 16 bases not matched to a gene. The CDR3 DNA reads as TGTGCCAGCAGTTCCCTTCGGAGCGGGAGCGGGTTTGCAGATACGCAGTATTTT. Protein product: CASSSLRSGSGFADTQYF.

The chain carries TRBV3-1 (or the pseudogene TRBV3-2) and TRBJ2-4; 7 positions match TRBD2. The CDR3 extends over 15 amino acids. Trimming cost V 1 base and J 8 bases; bases outside gene matches: 8. Germline V gene sequence: CDR1 LGHDT, CDR2 YNNKEL (reference sequence). CDR3 amino acids: CASSQGASGVYIQYF. CDR3 nucleotide sequence: TGTGCCAGCAGCCAAGGGGCTAGCGGTGTTTACATTCAGTACTTC.

The chain has TRBV12-3 or TRBV12-4 and TRBJ1-2, with D tentatively TRBD1 (5 bases). V was cut by 5 bases and J by 8 bases, with 15 bases left in between. The CDR3 loop spans 13 amino acids. This CDR3 is CASSLYIGGGYTF. CDR3 nucleotides: TGTGCCAGCAGTCTCTACATCGGGGGGGGCTACACCTTC.

J is TRBJ2-6 and V is TRBV7-8, with D unclear. Trimming cost V 5 bases and J 2 bases, with 16 bases left between them. Germline CDR1 SGHVS, CDR2 FQNEAQ. This CDR3 region has 17 residues. As DNA, the CDR3 is TGTGCCAGCAGCCCCCTCCCTCTTTTAACTGGGGCCAACGTCCTGACTTTC. Amino acids: CASSPLPLLTGANVLTF. Full variable domain (remainder filled in from reference TRBV7-8 and TRBJ2-6): GAGVSQSPRYKVAKRGQDVALRCDPISGHVSLFWYQQALGQGPEFLTYFQNEAQLDKSGLPSDRFFAERPEGSVSTLKIQRTQQEDSAVYLCASSPLPLLTGANVLTFGAGSRLTVL.

This clone was recorded once. The chain combines TRBV27 with TRBJ1-3, with D unclear. The CDR3 totals 11 residues. Per germline, CDR1 MNHEY and CDR2 SMNVEV (reference sequence). V was clipped by 11 bases and J by 4 bases, with 9 bases between them. For the CDR3, the DNA is TGTGCCTCAGTGGGCGGAAACACCATATATTTT. Translated, it gives CASVGGNTIYF.

This clone was seen only once. The V gene is TRBV3-1 (or the pseudogene TRBV3-2), the J gene TRBJ1-4, with D unclear. Germline-derived CDR1 and CDR2 are LGHDT and YNNKEL (reference sequence). V lost 4 bases, J lost 5 bases, and 8 bases lay in between. This CDR3 contains 13 residues. CDR3 nucleotides: TGTGCCAGCAGCCTGGGCAACAATGAAAAACTGTTTTTT. Translated: CASSLGNNEKLFF.

The chain employs TRBV18 and TRBJ1-1; D might be TRBD1 (5 bases). This CDR3 has 14 amino acids. V lost 6 bases and J 0 bases, leaving 11 bases between the germline ends. Germline values: CDR1 KGHSH, CDR2 LQKENI. The chain's CDR3 is CASSRGDMNTEAFF. In DNA form, the CDR3 reads TGTGCCAGCTCGCGGGGGGATATGAACACTGAAGCTTTCTTT.

This clone was counted once. The V call is TRBV29-1, the J call TRBJ2-7, with TRBD2 identical over 7 bases. Trimming cost V 4 bases and J 4 bases; bases outside gene matches: 7. The CDR3 covers 13 residues. In germline, CDR1 is SQVTM, CDR2 ANQGSEA. Here the CDR3 DNA reads TGCAGCGTTGCGCGGGGGACTCATTACGAGCAGTACTTC. As protein: CSVARGTHYEQYF.

The rearrangement uses TRBV11-2 and TRBJ1-3; 7 bases match TRBD1. V lost 6 bases and J lost 2; bases outside the gene matches: 7. CDR3 size: 15 residues. The V gene's germline CDR1 is SGHAT and CDR2 FQNNGV. CDR3 sequence (DNA): TGTGCCAGCAGACAAACAGGGGATCCTGGAAACACCATATATTTT. It encodes CASRQTGDPGNTIYF.

This clone was recorded once. This chain links TRBV6-5 with TRBJ1-4; D is perhaps TRBD1 (5 bases). CDR3 length equals 15 residues. The germline V gene encodes CDR1 MNHEY and CDR2 SVGAGI. Trimming took off 9 bases at V and 2 bases at J, with 16 bases between the two ends. The chain's CDR3 is CASSPYRSTNEKLFF. DNA of the CDR3: TGTGCCAGTTCACCTTACAGGAGCACTAATGAAAAACTGTTTTTT.

The chain combines TRBV6-1 with TRBJ1-2; D remains ambiguous. Per the germline V gene, CDR1 is MNHNS and CDR2 is SASEGT. The CDR3 is made up of 14 amino acids. V was trimmed by 2 bases and J by 7 bases, leaving 14 bases between them. The CDR3 coding sequence is TGTGCCAGCAGTGAACCAGCGTTGGGTGGTGGCTACACCTTC. Translating gives CASSEPALGGGYTF.

In nucleotides, the CDR3 is TGCGCCAGCAGCCAAGGATTGGGCGGGAGCTACAATGAGCAGTTCTTC. Encoded protein: CASSQGLGGSYNEQFF. This sequence joins TRBV4-3 and TRBJ2-1; 7 bases map to TRBD2. This CDR3 contains 16 residues. V trimming: 1 base; J trimming: 3 bases; junction bases outside the gene matches: 6. Per the germline V gene, CDR1 is LGHNA and CDR2 is YSLEER.

V gene TRBV7-2 combines with J gene TRBJ2-4; 10 bases align to TRBD2. With 5 bases clipped from V and 8 bases from J, the junction kept 6 bases outside the gene matches. CDR3 size: 14 residues. From germline, CDR1 is SGHTA and CDR2 FQGNSA. CDR3 loop: CASSVSGRVYIQYF. The DNA of the CDR3 is TGTGCCAGCAGCGTGAGCGGGAGGGTTTACATTCAGTACTTC. Variable domain in full (rest from reference TRBV7-2 and TRBJ2-4): GAGVSQSPSNKVTEKGKDVELRCDPISGHTALYWYRQSLGQGLEFLIYFQGNSAPDKSGLPSDRFSAERTGGSVSTLTIQRTQQEDSAVYLCASSVSGRVYIQYFGAGTRLSVL.